The rows below give T cell receptor beta chains drawn from one sample of a study of cytomegalovirus exposure and HLA in healthy donors. Here immunoSEQ multiplex PCR was the method, and the copy in TCRdb shows in-frame clones only, minus some. The sample carries some 92,000 clones, more than 70% recorded once. The sequenced sample was PBMCs. The receptor source for this set is a man younger than 35 in good health and CMV-seropositive. CDR3s include the opening cysteine and the closing phenylalanine or tryptophan.

TRBV5-5	TRBJ1-6	CASSLSPDRDSPLHF
TRBV6-1	TRBJ1-1	CASIATGELGAFF
TRBV5-1	TRBJ1-1	CASSGTVSNTEAFF
TRBV4-1	TRBJ1-5	CASSPETGPNQPQHF
TRBV7-6	TRBJ2-5	CASSPPVGHLEETQYF
TRBV30	TRBJ2-5	CAWSRGKGETQYF
TRBV5-1	TRBJ2-3	CASSLDFRDTQYF
TRBV15	TRBJ1-4	CATSRAVSTNEKLFF
TRBV27	TRBJ2-3	CASSLQRLAAITDTQYF
TRBV16	TRBJ2-1	CASSQRSGTGNYNEQFF
TRBV6-6	TRBJ2-1	CASSYERGSEQFF
TRBV6-5	TRBJ2-1	CASSYSGGPFHEQFF
TRBV5-1	TRBJ2-5	CASSLERQETQYF
TRBV28	TRBJ1-2	CASSLDRGLVYTF
TRBV4-1	TRBJ1-6	CASSQVRGQGNSPLHF
TRBV27	TRBJ1-3	CASSSRISGNTIYF
TRBV27	TRBJ2-7	CASMGTATYEQYF
TRBV2	TRBJ1-2	CASSERYGYTF
TRBV11-2	TRBJ2-2	CASSPGQTNTGELFF
TRBV6-1	TRBJ2-7	CASSGLPGTSGSYEQYF
TRBV18	TRBJ2-4	CASSREGGVVESPQQYF
TRBV11-1	TRBJ1-2	CASSPTRTGGYGYTF
TRBV28	TRBJ2-7	CASREPGQGNEQYF
TRBV5-6	TRBJ2-1	CASSSGTSGEQFF
TRBV13	TRBJ1-1	CASSPYKSTEAFF
TRBV25-1	TRBJ1-1	CASSVRIGVETEAFF
TRBV5-4	TRBJ1-6	CASSPLRGTNSPLHF
TRBV27	TRBJ2-7	CASSDRQTAYEQYF